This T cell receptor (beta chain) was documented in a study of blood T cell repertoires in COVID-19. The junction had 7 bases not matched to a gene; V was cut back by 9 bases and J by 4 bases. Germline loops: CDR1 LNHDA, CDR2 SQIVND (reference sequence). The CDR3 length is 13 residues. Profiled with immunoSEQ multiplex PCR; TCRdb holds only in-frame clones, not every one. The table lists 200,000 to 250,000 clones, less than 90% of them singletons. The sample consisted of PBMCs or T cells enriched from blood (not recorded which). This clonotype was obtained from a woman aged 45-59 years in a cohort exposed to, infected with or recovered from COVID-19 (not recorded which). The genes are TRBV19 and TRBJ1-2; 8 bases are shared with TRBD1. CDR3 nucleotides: TGTGCCAGCTCACAGGGGGGGCTCTATGGCTACACCTTC. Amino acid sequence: CASSQGGLYGYTF.